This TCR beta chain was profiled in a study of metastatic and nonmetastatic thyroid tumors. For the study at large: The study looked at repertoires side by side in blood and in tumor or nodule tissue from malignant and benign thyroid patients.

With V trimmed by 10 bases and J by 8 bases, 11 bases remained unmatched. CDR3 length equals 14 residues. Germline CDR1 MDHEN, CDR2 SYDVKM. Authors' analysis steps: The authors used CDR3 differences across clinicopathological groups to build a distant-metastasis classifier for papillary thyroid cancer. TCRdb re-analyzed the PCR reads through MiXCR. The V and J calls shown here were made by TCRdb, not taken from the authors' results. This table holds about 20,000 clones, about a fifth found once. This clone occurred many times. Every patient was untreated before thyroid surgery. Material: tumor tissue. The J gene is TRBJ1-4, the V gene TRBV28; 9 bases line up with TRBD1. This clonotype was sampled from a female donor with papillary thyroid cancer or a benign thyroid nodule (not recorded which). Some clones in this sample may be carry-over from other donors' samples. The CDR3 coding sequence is TGTGCCACCTTTCCCGGGACAGGGAAGGAAAAACTGTTTTTT. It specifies CATFPGTGKEKLFF.